This T cell receptor (beta chain) is from a study of CD8 T cells in Susac syndrome. Study-wide results and limits: The study conceded that its TCR sequencing and HLA analysis involved relatively few individuals.

On this clonotype: The antigen remains undetermined.

Both CD4+ and CD8+ T cells were negatively isolated, and TEMRA cells underwent FACS enrichment. There are 12 residues in the CDR3. The germline V gene encodes CDR1 GTSNPN and CDR2 SVGIG (reference sequence). Trimming stripped 0 bases from V and 10 bases from J, with 10 bases between. Reverse transcription of roughly 0.45 to 1 ug RNA used random hexamers. The immunoSEQ assay covered 54 Vbeta and 13 Jbeta segments for CDR3. TCRdb re-derived calls from the immunoSEQ multiplex PCR reads in MiXCR, one entry per CDR3 protein. Counted here are about 280,000 distinct CDR3 sequences, about 88% occurring once; the ten biggest clones make up 0.11%.

The sequence was obtained from a human donor with multiple sclerosis. Sequences were obtained from CD8+ T cells from PBMCs. The chain is built from TRBV30 and TRBJ2-1; D is unresolved. CDR3 sequence (DNA): TGTGCCTGGAGTGTAGGACCCCTCGAGCAGTTCTTC. Encoded protein: CAWSVGPLEQFF. Full variable domain (rest looked up from reference TRBV30 and TRBJ2-1): SQTIHQWPATLVQPVGSPLSLECTVEGTSNPNLYWYRQAAGRGLQLLFYSVGIGQISSEVPQNLSASRPQDRQFILSSKKLLLSDSGFYLCAWSVGPLEQFFGPGTRLTVL.